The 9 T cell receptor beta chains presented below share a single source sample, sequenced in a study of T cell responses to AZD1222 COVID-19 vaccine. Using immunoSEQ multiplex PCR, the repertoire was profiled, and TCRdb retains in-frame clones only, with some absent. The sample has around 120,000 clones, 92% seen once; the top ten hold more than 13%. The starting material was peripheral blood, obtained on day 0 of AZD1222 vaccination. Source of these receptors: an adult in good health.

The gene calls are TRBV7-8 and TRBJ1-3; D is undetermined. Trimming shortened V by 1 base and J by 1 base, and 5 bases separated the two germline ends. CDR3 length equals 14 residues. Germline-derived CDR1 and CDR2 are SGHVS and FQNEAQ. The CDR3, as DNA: TGTGCCAGCAGCTTAGGGGGATCTGGAAACACCATATATTTT. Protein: CASSLGGSGNTIYF.

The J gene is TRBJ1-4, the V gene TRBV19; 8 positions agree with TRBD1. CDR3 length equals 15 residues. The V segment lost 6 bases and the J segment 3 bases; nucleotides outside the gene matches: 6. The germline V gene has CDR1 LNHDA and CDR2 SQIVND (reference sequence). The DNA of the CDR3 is TGTGCCAGTAGAACGGACAGGGCGCCTAATGAAAAACTGTTTTTT. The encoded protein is CASRTDRAPNEKLFF.

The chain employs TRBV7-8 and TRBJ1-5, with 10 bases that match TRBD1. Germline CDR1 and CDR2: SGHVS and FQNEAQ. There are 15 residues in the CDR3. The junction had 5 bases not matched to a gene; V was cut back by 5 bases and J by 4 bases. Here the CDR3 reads CASSAPGQGNQPQHF. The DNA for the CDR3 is TGTGCCAGCAGCGCCCCGGGACAGGGGAATCAGCCCCAGCATTTT.

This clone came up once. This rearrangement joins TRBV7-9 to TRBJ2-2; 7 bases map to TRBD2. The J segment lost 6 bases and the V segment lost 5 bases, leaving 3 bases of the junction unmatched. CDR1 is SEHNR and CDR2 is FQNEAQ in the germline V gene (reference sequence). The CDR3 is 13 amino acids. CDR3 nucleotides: TGTGCCAGCAGCGGTGCGGGAGCCGGGGAGCTGTTTTTT. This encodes CASSGAGAGELFF. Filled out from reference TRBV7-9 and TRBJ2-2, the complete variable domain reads DTGVSQNPRHKITKRGQNVTFRCDPISEHNRLYWYRQTLGQGPEFLTYFQNEAQLEKSRLLSDRFSAERPKGSFSTLEIQRTEQGDSAMYLCASSGAGAGELFFGEGSRLTVL.

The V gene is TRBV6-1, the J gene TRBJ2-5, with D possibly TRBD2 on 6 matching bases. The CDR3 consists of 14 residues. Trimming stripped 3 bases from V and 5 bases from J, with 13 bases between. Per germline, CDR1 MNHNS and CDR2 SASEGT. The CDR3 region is CASSEPGRRETQYF. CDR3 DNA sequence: TGTGCCAGCAGTGAGCCAGGGAGGCGGGAGACCCAGTACTTC.

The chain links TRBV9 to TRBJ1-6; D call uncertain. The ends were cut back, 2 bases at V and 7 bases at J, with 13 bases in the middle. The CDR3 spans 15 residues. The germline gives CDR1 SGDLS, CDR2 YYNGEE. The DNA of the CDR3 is TGTGCCAGCAGCGTGTATGGACGGGAGAATTCACCCCTCCACTTT. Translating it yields CASSVYGRENSPLHF.

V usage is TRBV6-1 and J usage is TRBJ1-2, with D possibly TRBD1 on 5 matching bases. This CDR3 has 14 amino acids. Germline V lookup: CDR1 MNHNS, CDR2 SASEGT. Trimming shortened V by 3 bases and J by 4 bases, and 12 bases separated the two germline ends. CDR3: CASSEGGNGYGYTF. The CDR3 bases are TGTGCCAGCAGTGAGGGGGGGAACGGCTATGGCTACACCTTC.

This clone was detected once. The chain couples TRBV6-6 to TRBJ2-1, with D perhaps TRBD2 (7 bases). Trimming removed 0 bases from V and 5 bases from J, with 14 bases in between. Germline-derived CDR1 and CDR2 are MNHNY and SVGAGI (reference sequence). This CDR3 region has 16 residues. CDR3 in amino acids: CASSYSGGGGDNEQFF. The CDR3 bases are TGTGCCAGCAGTTACTCAGGGGGGGGCGGCGACAATGAGCAGTTCTTC.

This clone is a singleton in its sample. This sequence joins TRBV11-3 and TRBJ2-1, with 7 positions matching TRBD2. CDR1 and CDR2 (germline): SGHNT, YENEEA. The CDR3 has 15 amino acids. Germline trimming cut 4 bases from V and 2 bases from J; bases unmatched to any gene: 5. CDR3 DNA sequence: TGTGCCAGCAGCTCTAGCGGAGGACCCTACAATGAGCAGTTCTTC. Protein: CASSSSGGPYNEQFF.